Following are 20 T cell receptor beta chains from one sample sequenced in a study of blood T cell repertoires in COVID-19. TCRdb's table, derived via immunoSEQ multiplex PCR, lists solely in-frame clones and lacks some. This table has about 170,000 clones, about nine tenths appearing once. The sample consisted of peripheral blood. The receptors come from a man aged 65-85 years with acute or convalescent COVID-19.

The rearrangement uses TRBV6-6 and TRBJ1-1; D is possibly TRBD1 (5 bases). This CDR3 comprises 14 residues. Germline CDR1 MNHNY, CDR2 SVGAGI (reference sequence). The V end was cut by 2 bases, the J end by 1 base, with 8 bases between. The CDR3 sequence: CASSYDSRNTEAFF. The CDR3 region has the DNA TGTGCCAGCAGTTACGACAGTCGGAACACTGAAGCTTTCTTT.

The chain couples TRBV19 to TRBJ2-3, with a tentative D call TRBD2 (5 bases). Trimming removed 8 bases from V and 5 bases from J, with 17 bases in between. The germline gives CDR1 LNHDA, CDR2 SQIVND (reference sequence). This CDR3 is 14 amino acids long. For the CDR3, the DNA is TGTGCCAGTTCCGACCGGGCCCGGGGAGATACGCAGTATTTT. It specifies CASSDRARGDTQYF.

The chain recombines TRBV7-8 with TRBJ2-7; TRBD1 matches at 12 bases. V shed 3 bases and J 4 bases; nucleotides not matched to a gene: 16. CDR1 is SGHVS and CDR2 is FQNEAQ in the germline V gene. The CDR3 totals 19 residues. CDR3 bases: TGTGCCAGCAGCTTGCCCCGGGACAGGGGGCTTCGGAGAGGGTACGAGCAGTACTTC. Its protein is CASSLPRDRGLRRGYEQYF. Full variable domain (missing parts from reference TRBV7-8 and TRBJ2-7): GAGVSQSPRYKVAKRGQDVALRCDPISGHVSLFWYQQALGQGPEFLTYFQNEAQLDKSGLPSDRFFAERPEGSVSTLKIQRTQQEDSAVYLCASSLPRDRGLRRGYEQYFGPGTRLTVT.

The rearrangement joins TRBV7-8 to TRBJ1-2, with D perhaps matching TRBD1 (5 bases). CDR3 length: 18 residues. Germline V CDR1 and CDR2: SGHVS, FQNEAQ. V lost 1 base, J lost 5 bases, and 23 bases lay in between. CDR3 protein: CASSLVGGGSPPPYGYTF. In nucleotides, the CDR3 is TGTGCCAGCAGCTTAGTGGGGGGGGGATCCCCTCCGCCGTATGGCTACACCTTC. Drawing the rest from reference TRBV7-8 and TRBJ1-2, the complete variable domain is GAGVSQSPRYKVAKRGQDVALRCDPISGHVSLFWYQQALGQGPEFLTYFQNEAQLDKSGLPSDRFFAERPEGSVSTLKIQRTQQEDSAVYLCASSLVGGGSPPPYGYTFGSGTRLTVV.

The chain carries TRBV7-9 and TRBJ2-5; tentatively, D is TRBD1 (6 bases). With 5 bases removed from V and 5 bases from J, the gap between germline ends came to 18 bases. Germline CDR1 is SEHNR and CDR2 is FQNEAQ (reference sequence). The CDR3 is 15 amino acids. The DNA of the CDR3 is TGTGCCAGCAGCGCACGGAGCATTAGGGGGGAGACCCAGTACTTC. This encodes CASSARSIRGETQYF.

CDR3 in amino acids: CASSHGTASGEQYF. CDR3 coding DNA: TGCGCCAGCAGCCATGGGACAGCCTCCGGCGAGCAGTACTTC. The J gene is TRBJ2-7, the V gene TRBV4-1; TRBD1 agrees at 7 bases. The CDR3 length is 14 residues. The J segment lost 6 bases and the V segment lost 3 bases, leaving 8 bases of the junction unmatched. Germline V gives CDR1 MGHRA, CDR2 YSYEKL.

Here the CDR3 reads CASRPTRISRDTQYF. The CDR3 DNA sequence: TGTGCCAGCAGGCCGACTAGGATCTCCAGAGATACGCAGTATTTT. The chain has TRBV21-1 and TRBJ2-3; TRBD2, the table's D call, lacks a check against the DNA. TRBV21-1 is termed a pseudogene. CDR3 length: 15 amino acids.

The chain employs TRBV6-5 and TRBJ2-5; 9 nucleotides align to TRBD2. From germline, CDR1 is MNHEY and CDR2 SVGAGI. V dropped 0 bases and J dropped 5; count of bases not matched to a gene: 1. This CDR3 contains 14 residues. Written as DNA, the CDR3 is TGTGCCAGCAGTTACTCGACTAGCGGTGAGACCCAGTACTTC. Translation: CASSYSTSGETQYF.

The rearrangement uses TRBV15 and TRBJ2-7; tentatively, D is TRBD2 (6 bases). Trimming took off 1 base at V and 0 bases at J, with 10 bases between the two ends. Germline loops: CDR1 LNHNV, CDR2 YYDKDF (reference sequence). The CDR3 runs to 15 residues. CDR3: CATSRAGDPSYEQYF. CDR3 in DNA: TGTGCCACCAGCAGAGCGGGAGATCCCTCCTACGAGCAGTACTTC.

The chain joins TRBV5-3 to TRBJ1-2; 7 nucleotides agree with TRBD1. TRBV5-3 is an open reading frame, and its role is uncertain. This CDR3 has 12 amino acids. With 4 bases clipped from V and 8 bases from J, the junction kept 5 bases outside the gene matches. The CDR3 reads CARSPQTGGYTF. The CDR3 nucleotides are TGTGCCAGAAGCCCCCAGACAGGGGGCTACACCTTC.

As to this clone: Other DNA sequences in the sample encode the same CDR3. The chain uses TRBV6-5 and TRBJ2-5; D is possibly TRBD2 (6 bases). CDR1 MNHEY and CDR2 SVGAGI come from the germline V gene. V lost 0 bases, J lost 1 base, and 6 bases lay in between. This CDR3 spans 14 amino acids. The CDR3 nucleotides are TGTGCCAGCAGTTACTCTAGCGGCCAAGAGACCCAGTACTTC. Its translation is CASSYSSGQETQYF.

CDR3 nucleotides: TGTGCCAGCAGTTTCGGCGGGACTCGCCGGGGGACAGATACGCAGTATTTT. Amino acid sequence: CASSFGGTRRGTDTQYF. The V gene is TRBV28, the J gene TRBJ2-3, with D possibly TRBD2 on 6 matching bases. The germline V gene has CDR1 MDHEN and CDR2 SYDVKM. This CDR3 is 17 amino acids long. The ends were cut back, 3 bases at V and 3 bases at J, with 19 bases in the middle.

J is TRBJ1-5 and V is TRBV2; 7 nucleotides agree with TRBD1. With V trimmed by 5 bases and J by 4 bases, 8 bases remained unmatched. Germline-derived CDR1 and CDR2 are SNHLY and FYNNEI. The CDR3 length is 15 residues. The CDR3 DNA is TGTGCCAGCAGTCAACAGGGGCCCGTGAATCAGCCCCAGCATTTT. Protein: CASSQQGPVNQPQHF.

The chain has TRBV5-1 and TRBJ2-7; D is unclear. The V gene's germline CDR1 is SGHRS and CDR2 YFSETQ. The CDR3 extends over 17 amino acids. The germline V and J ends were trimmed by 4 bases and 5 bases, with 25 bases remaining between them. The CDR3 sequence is CASSPIVDGSGFDEQYF. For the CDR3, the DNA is TGCGCCAGCAGCCCGATCGTAGACGGTTCAGGTTTTGACGAGCAGTACTTC.

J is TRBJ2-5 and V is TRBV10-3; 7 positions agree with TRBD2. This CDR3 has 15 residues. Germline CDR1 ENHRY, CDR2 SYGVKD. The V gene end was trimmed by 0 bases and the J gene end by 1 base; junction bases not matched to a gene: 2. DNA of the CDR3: TGTGCCATCAGTGAGTCCCTAGCGGCCCAAGAGACCCAGTACTTC. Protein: CAISESLAAQETQYF.

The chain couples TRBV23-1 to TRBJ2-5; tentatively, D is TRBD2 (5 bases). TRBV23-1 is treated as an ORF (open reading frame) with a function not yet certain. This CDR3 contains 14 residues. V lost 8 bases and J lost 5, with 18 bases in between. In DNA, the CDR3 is TGCGCCAGCCAACGGACTCCCCCCCATGAGACCCAGTACTTC. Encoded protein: CASQRTPPHETQYF.

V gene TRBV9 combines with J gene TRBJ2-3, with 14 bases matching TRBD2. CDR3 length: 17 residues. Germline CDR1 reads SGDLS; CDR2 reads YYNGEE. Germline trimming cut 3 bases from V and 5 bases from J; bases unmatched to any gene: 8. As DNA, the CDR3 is TGTGCCAGCAGCGCCACTCCGGGACTAGCGGGAGTAGATACGCAGTATTTT. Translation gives CASSATPGLAGVDTQYF.

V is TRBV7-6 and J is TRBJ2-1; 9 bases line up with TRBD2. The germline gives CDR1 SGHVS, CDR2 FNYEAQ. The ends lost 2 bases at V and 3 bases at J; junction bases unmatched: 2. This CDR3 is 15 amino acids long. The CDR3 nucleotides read TGTGCCAGCAGCTTACAAGCGGGGGGCTACAATGAGCAGTTCTTC. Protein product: CASSLQAGGYNEQFF.

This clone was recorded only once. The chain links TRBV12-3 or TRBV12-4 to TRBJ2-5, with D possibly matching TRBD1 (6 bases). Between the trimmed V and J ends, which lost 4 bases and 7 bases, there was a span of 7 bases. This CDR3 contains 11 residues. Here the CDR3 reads CASSSGATQYF. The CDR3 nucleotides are TGTGCCAGCAGTTCAGGGGCGACCCAGTACTTC.

CDR3 amino acids: CASSLGDPYGYTF. CDR3 nucleotides: TGTGCCAGCAGCTTAGGGGATCCCTATGGCTACACCTTC. The genes are TRBV5-4 and TRBJ1-2, with a possible D match to TRBD1 (5 bases). Germline V gene lookup returns CDR1 SGHNT and CDR2 YYREEE (reference sequence). Trimming stripped 2 bases from V and 4 bases from J, with 9 bases between. The CDR3 is made up of 13 amino acids.